The 7 T cell receptor beta chains in this list originate from one sample, sequenced in a study of shared clonotypes between healthy human individuals. TCRdb keeps only in-frame clones here, not all; method: immunoSEQ multiplex PCR. The sample includes roughly 200,000 clones, 65% to 80% of them seen just once. Sequencing was performed on memory CD4+ T cells sorted from blood. Subset indicated: CD45RA-negative fraction. These receptor sequences come from a man aged 25 to 45 in good health.

This chain joins TRBV28 and TRBJ2-7; D is undetermined. This CDR3 is 17 amino acids long. Trimming took off 6 bases at V and 5 bases at J, with 26 bases between the two ends. CDR1 is MDHEN and CDR2 is SYDVKM in the germline V gene. The CDR3 sequence is CASSQDGLLSSTDEQYF. CDR3 bases: TGTGCCAGCAGCCAGGACGGGCTTTTGAGCAGTACCGACGAGCAGTACTTC.

The sample holds a few counts of this clone. The chain recombines TRBV5-4 with TRBJ1-1; TRBD1 matches at 7 bases. CDR1 is SGHNT and CDR2 is YYREEE in the germline V gene (reference sequence). V gave up 5 bases and J gave up 1 base; unmatched junction bases: 8. The CDR3 contains 15 residues. The CDR3 sequence is CASSSSDRENTEAFF. The DNA for the CDR3 is TGTGCCAGCAGTTCCTCAGACAGGGAGAACACTGAAGCTTTCTTT.

This rearrangement joins TRBV25-1 to TRBJ2-7, with unresolved D. Germline CDR1 is MGHDK and CDR2 is SYGVNS. With 6 bases removed from V and 3 bases from J, the gap between germline ends came to 6 bases. The CDR3 length is 11 residues. The CDR3 DNA sequence: TGTGCCAGCAGGAGAAACTACGAGCAGTACTTC. Translating it yields CASRRNYEQYF.

This chain connects TRBV29-1 to TRBJ2-1; TRBD1 or TRBD2 may be the D gene (5 bases each). CDR1 is SQVTM and CDR2 is ANQGSEA in the germline V gene. The V gene lost 3 bases and the J gene lost 9 bases, with 9 bases spanning the gap. The CDR3 is 11 amino acids. The CDR3 protein is CSVDVGTEQFF. CDR3 coding DNA: TGCAGCGTTGATGTAGGGACTGAGCAGTTCTTC.

There are many counts of this clone. This chain links TRBV10-1 with TRBJ2-2; D unclear. The germline V and J ends were trimmed by 3 bases and 3 bases, with 5 bases remaining between them. The CDR3 length is 13 residues. Germline loops: CDR1 WNHNN, CDR2 SYGVQD (reference sequence). This CDR3 is CASSDRYTGELFF. The CDR3 DNA follows: TGCGCCAGCAGTGACAGATACACCGGGGAGCTGTTTTTT.

The chain uses TRBV12-5 and TRBJ2-1, with D tentatively TRBD1 (6 bases). Germline lookup yields CDR1 LGHNT and CDR2 FRNRAP. Trimming cost V 9 bases and J 1 base, with 13 bases left between them. This CDR3 is built from 14 residues. CDR3 protein: CARDDRISYNEQFF. CDR3 nucleotides: TGTGCTAGGGATGACAGGATTTCCTACAATGAGCAGTTCTTC.

The genes are TRBV18 and TRBJ2-7, with a possible D match to TRBD1 (5 bases). Trimming took off 0 bases at V and 3 bases at J, with 12 bases between the two ends. The CDR3 has 15 residues. Germline values: CDR1 KGHSH, CDR2 LQKENI. CDR3 residues: CASSPPGRVLYEQYF. In nucleotides, the CDR3 is TGTGCCAGCTCACCACCGGGCAGGGTTCTCTACGAGCAGTACTTC.